One T cell receptor beta chain is described in this entry. The antigen is not known. CDR3 length equals 15 residues. Germline V gives CDR1 SGHAT, CDR2 FQNNGV. Trimming took off 4 bases at V and 0 bases at J, with 12 bases between the two ends. The entry originates in a study of identical twins. Study results and caveats: Fewer insertions were carried by abundant cord blood beta clonotypes, but none was seen in memory repertoires. Findings came from cross-sectional statistics, without long-term follow-up of donors.

In TCRdb, the 5' RACE reads were re-called with MiXCR into one record per CDR3 protein. Of 550,000 to 800,000 distinct CDR3 sequences listed, roughly 7.2% were seen once; the top ten hold 1.6%. These records were also assigned to another study, of yellow fever vaccine responses in identical twins.

This clonotype originated in a woman aged 18 to 35 in good health. The V call is TRBV11-2, the J call TRBJ1-2; unclear D gene. What was sequenced was PBMCs. CDR3 region: CASSSMWGSNYGYTF. In nucleotides, the CDR3 is TGTGCCAGCAGCTCGATGTGGGGATCTAACTATGGCTACACCTTC.